Each of the 11 T cell receptor beta chains below was sequenced from the same sample in a study of T cells in Graves' hyperthyroidism and ophthalmopathy. The source material, RNA transcripts, was used to amplify TCR beta CDR3 regions. Primed by the HTBI set, a first-round RT-PCR was run on the TCR CDR3. TCRdb called the multiplex PCR reads again in MiXCR, with one record for every CDR3 protein. This table has 500,000 to 600,000 distinct CDR3 sequences, 20% appearing once. The sequenced sample was blood. These receptors were taken from a man aged 40-49 years with Graves' ophthalmopathy.

The chain has TRBV29-1 and TRBJ2-5; D possibly corresponds to TRBD2 (5 bases). CDR3 length: 15 residues. Germline loops: CDR1 SQVTM, CDR2 ANQGSEA. V was shortened by 1 base and J by 4 bases, with 16 bases between the two germline ends. CDR3 coding DNA: TGCAGCGTTGAAGGGCGGACTCCGTACGCAGAGACCCAGTACTTC. Translated: CSVEGRTPYAETQYF.

This clonotype was counted only a few times. This chain uses TRBV7-3 with TRBJ2-3, with a weak D call TRBD1 (6 bases). In germline, CDR1 is SGHTA, CDR2 FQGTGA. V lost 6 bases and J lost 2, with 9 bases in between. The CDR3 spans 13 residues. The CDR3 region is CASRQGSTDTQYF. In nucleotides, the CDR3 is TGTGCCAGCAGACAGGGTTCCACAGATACGCAGTATTTT. Together with reference TRBV7-3 and TRBJ2-3, the CDR3 gives the full variable domain: GAGVSQTPSNKVTEKGKYVELRCDPISGHTALYWYRQSLGQGPEFLIYFQGTGAADDSGLPNDRFFAVRPEGSVSTLKIQRTERGDSAVYLCASRQGSTDTQYFGPGTRLTVL.

This clonotype was picked up many times. The chain couples TRBV7-3 to TRBJ2-1, with 11 nucleotides matching TRBD1. V gave up 4 bases and J gave up 6 bases; unmatched junction bases: 5. Per germline, CDR1 SGHTA and CDR2 FQGTGA. The CDR3 has 15 amino acids. The CDR3 loop is CASSSSGTGGNEQFF. CDR3 bases: TGTGCCAGCAGCTCATCCGGGACAGGGGGCAATGAGCAGTTCTTC.

This clonotype has a handful of counts. The chain combines TRBV11-2 with TRBJ2-3; 7 nucleotides align to TRBD1. The CDR3 is 18 residues long. Germline V CDR1 and CDR2: SGHAT, FQNNGV. V gave up 5 bases and J gave up 3 bases; unmatched junction bases: 17. This CDR3 reads CASSPEGARWGQTDTQYF. The DNA of the CDR3 is TGTGCCAGCAGCCCCGAGGGGGCTAGGTGGGGGCAGACAGATACGCAGTATTTT.

The chain joins TRBV11-2 to TRBJ2-2; 8 positions agree with TRBD1. Germline V gives CDR1 SGHAT, CDR2 FQNNGV. This CDR3 comprises 17 residues. V lost 5 bases, J lost 3 bases, and 11 bases stayed unmatched. Here the CDR3 DNA reads TGTGCCAGCAGCCATTGGGGACAGGACGATTACACCGGGGAGCTGTTTTTT. This codes for CASSHWGQDDYTGELFF.

Ten or more counts support this clonotype. The chain uses TRBV30 and TRBJ2-4; 8 positions match TRBD1. This CDR3 contains 16 residues. Germline lookup yields CDR1 GTSNPN and CDR2 SVGIG (reference sequence). The V and J ends lost 2 bases and 0 bases, in that order; junction bases with no gene match: 6. DNA of the CDR3: TGTGCCTGGAGTTCAGGACAGGGCGAAGCCAAAAACATTCAGTACTTC. Protein product: CAWSSGQGEAKNIQYF.

The chain links TRBV28 to TRBJ2-1; the match to TRBD2 covers 7 bases. The CDR3 runs to 16 residues. The V segment lost 7 bases and the J segment 1 base; nucleotides outside the gene matches: 10. Per the germline V gene, CDR1 is MDHEN and CDR2 is SYDVKM. CDR3 sequence: CASTPGGSLSYNEQFF. The CDR3 coding sequence is TGTGCCAGCACCCCGGGGGGAAGTCTTTCCTACAATGAGCAGTTCTTC. Full variable domain (missing parts from reference TRBV28 and TRBJ2-1): DVKVTQSSRYLVKRTGEKVFLECVQDMDHENMFWYRQDPGLGLRLIYFSYDVKMKEKGDIPEGYSVSREKKERFSLILESASTNQTSMYLCASTPGGSLSYNEQFFGPGTRLTVL.

The chain has TRBV28 and TRBJ2-1; TRBD2 agrees at 8 bases. V shed 5 bases, J shed 6 bases, and the junction held 6 bases outside the gene matches. Germline V lookup: CDR1 MDHEN, CDR2 SYDVKM. This CDR3 contains 14 residues. CDR3 in DNA: TGTGCCAGCAGTAGTGGACGGGAGGGCAATGAGCAGTTCTTC. It is translated as CASSSGREGNEQFF.

The chain has TRBV3-1 and TRBJ2-3; 9 bases are a match to TRBD2. The length of the CDR3 is 19 residues. Germline CDR1 reads LGHDT; CDR2 reads YNNKEL (reference sequence). Unmatched junction bases numbered 15, after V lost 2 bases and J lost 3 bases. The CDR3 nucleotides read TGTGCCAGCAGCCAATTGCCGACCGAGCGGGGGGCCGAGACAGATACGCAGTATTTT. Its protein product is CASSQLPTERGAETDTQYF.

This clonotype was counted ten times or more. The V gene is TRBV12-3 or TRBV12-4, the J gene TRBJ2-7; either TRBD1 or TRBD2 may supply D (5 bases each). V lost 4 bases, J lost 4 bases, and 26 bases lay in between. This CDR3 region has 18 residues. The CDR3 is CASSSWGTFRATKYEQYF. The CDR3 DNA reads TGTGCCAGCAGTTCTTGGGGGACGTTCCGGGCTACAAAATACGAGCAGTACTTC.

The sample holds a few counts of this clonotype. The V and J genes are TRBV20-1 and TRBJ2-7; no reliable D call. CDR3 length: 11 residues. Germline V CDR1 and CDR2: DFQATT, SNEGSKA (reference sequence). Trimming pared 3 bases from V and 5 bases from J, leaving 8 bases between. This chain's CDR3 is CSASRVDEQYF. The CDR3 nucleotides are TGCAGTGCTAGTCGGGTGGACGAGCAGTACTTC.